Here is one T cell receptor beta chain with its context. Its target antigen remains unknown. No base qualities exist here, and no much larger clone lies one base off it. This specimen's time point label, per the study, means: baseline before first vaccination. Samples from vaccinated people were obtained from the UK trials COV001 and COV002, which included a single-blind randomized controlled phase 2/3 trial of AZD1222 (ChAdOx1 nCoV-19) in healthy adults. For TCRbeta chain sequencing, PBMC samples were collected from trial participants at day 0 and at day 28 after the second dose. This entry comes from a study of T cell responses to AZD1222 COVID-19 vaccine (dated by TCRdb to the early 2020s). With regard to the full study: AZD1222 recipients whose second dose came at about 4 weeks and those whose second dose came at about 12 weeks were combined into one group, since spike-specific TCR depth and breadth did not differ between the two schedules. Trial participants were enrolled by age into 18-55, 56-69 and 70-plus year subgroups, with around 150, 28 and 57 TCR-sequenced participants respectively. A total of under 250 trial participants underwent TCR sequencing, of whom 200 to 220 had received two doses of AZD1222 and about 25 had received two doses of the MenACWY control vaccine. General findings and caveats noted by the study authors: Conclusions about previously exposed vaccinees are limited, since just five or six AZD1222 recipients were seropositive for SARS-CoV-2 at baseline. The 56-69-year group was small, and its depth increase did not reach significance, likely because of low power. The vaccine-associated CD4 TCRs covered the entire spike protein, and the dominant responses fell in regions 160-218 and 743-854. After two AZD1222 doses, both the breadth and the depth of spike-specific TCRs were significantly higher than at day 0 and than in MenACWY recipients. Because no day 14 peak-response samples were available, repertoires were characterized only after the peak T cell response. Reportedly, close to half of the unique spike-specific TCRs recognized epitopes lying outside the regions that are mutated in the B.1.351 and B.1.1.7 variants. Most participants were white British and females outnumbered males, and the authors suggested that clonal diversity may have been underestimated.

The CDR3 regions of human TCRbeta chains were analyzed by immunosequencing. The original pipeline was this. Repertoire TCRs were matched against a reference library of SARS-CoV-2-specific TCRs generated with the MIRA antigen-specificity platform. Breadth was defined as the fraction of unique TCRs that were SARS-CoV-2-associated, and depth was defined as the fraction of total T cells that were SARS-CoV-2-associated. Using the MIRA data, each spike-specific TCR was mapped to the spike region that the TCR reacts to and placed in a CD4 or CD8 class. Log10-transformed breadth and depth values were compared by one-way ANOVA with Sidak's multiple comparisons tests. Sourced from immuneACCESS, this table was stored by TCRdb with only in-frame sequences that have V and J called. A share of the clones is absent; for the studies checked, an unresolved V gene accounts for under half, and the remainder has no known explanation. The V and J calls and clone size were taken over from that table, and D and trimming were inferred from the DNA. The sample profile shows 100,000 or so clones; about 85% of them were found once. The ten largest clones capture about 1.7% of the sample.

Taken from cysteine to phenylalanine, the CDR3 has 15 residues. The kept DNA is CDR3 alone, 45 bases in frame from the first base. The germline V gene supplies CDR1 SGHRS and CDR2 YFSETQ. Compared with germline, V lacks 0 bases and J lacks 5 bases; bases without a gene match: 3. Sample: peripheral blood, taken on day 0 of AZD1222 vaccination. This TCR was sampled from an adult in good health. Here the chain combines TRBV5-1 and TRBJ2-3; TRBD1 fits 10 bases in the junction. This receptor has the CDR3 CASSLAGQGQDTQYF. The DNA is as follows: TGCGCCAGCAGCTTGGCGGGACAGGGGCAAGATACGCAGTATTTT.